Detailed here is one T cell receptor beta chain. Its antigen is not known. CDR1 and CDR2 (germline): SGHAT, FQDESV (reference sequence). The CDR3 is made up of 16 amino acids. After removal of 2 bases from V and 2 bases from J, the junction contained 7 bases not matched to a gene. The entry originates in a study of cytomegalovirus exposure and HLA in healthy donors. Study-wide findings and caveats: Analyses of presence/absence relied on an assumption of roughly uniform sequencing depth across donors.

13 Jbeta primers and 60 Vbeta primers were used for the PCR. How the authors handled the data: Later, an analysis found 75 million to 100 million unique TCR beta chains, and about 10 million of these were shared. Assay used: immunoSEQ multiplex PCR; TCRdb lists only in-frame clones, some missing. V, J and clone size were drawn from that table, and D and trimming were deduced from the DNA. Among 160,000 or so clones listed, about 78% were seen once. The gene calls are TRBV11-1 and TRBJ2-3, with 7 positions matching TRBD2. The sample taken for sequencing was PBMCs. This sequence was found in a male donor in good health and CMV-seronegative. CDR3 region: CASSLSGTSATDTQYF. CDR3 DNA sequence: TGTGCCAGCAGCTTATCAGGAACTAGCGCCACAGATACGCAGTATTTT.